This passage covers 7 T cell receptor beta chains from one sample sequenced in a study of blood T cell repertoires in COVID-19. Data came from immunoSEQ multiplex PCR; TCRdb stores just in-frame clones and leaves some out. The sample contains 15,000 to 19,000 clones, 82% of which appear only once. The source material was peripheral blood. Receptors originate from a man aged 80 or over with active or convalescent COVID-19.

The gene calls are TRBV12-3 or TRBV12-4 and TRBJ1-1; D is ambiguous. V lost 0 bases to trimming and J lost 2 bases, with 4 bases between them. The CDR3 extends over 13 amino acids. The DNA of the CDR3 is TGTGCCAGCAGTTTAGCCGTAAACACTGAAGCTTTCTTT. It translates to CASSLAVNTEAFF.

The rearrangement joins TRBV18 to TRBJ2-2; weak D call: TRBD2 (5 bases). Trimming cost V 3 bases and J 4 bases, with 9 bases left between them. The germline gives CDR1 KGHSH, CDR2 LQKENI. The CDR3 contains 14 residues. In DNA, the CDR3 is TGTGCCAGCTCACCTTTAGAGGGCACCGGGGAGCTGTTTTTT. This encodes CASSPLEGTGELFF.

The chain combines TRBV11-2 with TRBJ1-5; 7 bases match TRBD1. The CDR3 covers 15 residues. After removal of 5 bases from V and 4 bases from J, the junction contained 8 bases not matched to a gene. Germline CDR1 reads SGHAT; CDR2 reads FQNNGV. CDR3 sequence (DNA): TGTGCCAGCAGCGCCCAGGGGGGTGGGAATCAGCCCCAGCATTTT. It translates to CASSAQGGGNQPQHF. The full variable domain, completed using reference TRBV11-2 and TRBJ1-5, is EAGVAQSPRYKIIEKRQSVAFWCNPISGHATLYWYQQILGQGPKLLIQFQNNGVVDDSQLPKDRFSAERLKGVDSTLKIQPAKLEDSAVYLCASSAQGGGNQPQHFGDGTRLSIL.

The chain uses TRBV10-1 and TRBJ2-7, with 8 nucleotides matching TRBD2. Germline lookup yields CDR1 WNHNN and CDR2 SYGVQD (reference sequence). The CDR3 totals 14 residues. Trimming removed 4 bases from V and 7 bases from J; junction bases left unmatched: 9. CDR3 nucleotides: TGCGCCAGCAGTGGCCCGGGGGGGCCGAGGGAGCAGTACTTC. Its translation: CASSGPGGPREQYF.

This clone was seen only once. The chain carries TRBV6-5 and TRBJ1-4; tentatively, D is TRBD1 (6 bases). The V end lost 1 base, the J end lost 2 bases, and 8 bases lay between the germline ends. The CDR3 runs 15 residues. Germline CDR1 and CDR2: MNHEY and SVGAGI. The DNA for the CDR3 is TGTGCCAGCAGTTACTTTAGGGGGACTAATGAAAAACTGTTTTTT. Translated, it gives CASSYFRGTNEKLFF.

This chain joins TRBV11-3 and TRBJ2-1; TRBD2 matches 8 bases. The CDR3 length is 15 residues. Germline CDR1 SGHNT, CDR2 YENEEA. J lost 2 bases, V lost 6 bases, and 6 bases had no gene match. The DNA for the CDR3 is TGTGCCAGCAGTTCAGCGGGGGTGCCCTACAATGAGCAGTTCTTC. Translated, it gives CASSSAGVPYNEQFF.

This clone was detected a few times. The genes are TRBV2 and TRBJ2-7; tentative D call: TRBD1 (6 bases). Germline V gives CDR1 SNHLY, CDR2 FYNNEI. V lost 8 bases, J lost 5 bases, and 22 bases lay in between. This CDR3 is built from 15 residues. The CDR3 region is CASGLLGTPEHEQYF. Written as DNA, the CDR3 is TGTGCCAGCGGCCTCTTAGGGACACCTGAACACGAGCAGTACTTC.